This TCR beta chain comes out of a study of blood T cell repertoires in COVID-19. Study-level information: COVID-19 samples from acute and convalescent phases originated in the United States, Italy and Spain.

In the study's own analysis: Amplification of reference gene primers provided the estimated nucleated cell counts. The data were produced by immunoSEQ multiplex PCR, yet TCRdb's version contains in-frame clones alone and is incomplete. The DNA was the basis for D and trimming; V, J and clone size are from that table. The data show 140,000 or so clones, about 90% seen once. This CDR3 comprises 16 residues. V lost 5 bases, J lost 6 bases, and 20 bases lay in between. Per germline, CDR1 SGHAT and CDR2 FQNNGV. J is TRBJ2-1 and V is TRBV11-2; maybe TRBD2 (7 bases). This receptor was obtained from a woman aged 80 or over with acute or convalescent COVID-19. The specimen sequenced was peripheral blood. The CDR3 reads CASSPGAGARGNEQFF. The CDR3 bases are TGTGCCAGCAGCCCGGGGGCGGGGGCCCGGGGCAATGAGCAGTTCTTC.